This T cell receptor (beta chain) was captured in a study of CD8+CD57+ T cells in acquired aplastic anemia. Across the study: Sorted CD4+ plus CD8+ cells gave DNA averaging approximately 3.2 ug.

Study-wide points: Patients were compared with controls for CD8+ Simpson's diversity, and no significant difference emerged.

Before being chosen for sequencing, patients had shown CD8+CD57+ cell expansion by flow cytometry. Every patient had severe acquired aplastic anemia. Blood came from patients not yet given any therapy. This CDR3 has 12 residues. CDR1 SNHLY and CDR2 FYNNEI come from the germline V gene. The V end lost 1 base, the J end lost 4 bases, and 4 bases lay between the germline ends. For this clonotype: Its target is not known.

Genomic DNA acted as the template from which TCR beta VDJ combination and CDR3 sequence profiling were carried out. TCRdb re-called the reads with MiXCR, one entry per CDR3 protein. This repertoire shows 100,000 to 150,000 distinct CDR3 sequences, almost 40% found once; its top ten account for about 2.7%. This TCR derives from a human donor with aplastic anemia. This rearrangement joins TRBV2 to TRBJ2-5; D remains unclear. Sequencing was performed on sorted CD4+, CD8+, or CD8+CD57+ T cells (not recorded which) from PBMCs. DNA for the CDR3: TGTGCCAGCAGTGAAGTTCGAGAGACCCAGTACTTC. Residues: CASSEVRETQYF.